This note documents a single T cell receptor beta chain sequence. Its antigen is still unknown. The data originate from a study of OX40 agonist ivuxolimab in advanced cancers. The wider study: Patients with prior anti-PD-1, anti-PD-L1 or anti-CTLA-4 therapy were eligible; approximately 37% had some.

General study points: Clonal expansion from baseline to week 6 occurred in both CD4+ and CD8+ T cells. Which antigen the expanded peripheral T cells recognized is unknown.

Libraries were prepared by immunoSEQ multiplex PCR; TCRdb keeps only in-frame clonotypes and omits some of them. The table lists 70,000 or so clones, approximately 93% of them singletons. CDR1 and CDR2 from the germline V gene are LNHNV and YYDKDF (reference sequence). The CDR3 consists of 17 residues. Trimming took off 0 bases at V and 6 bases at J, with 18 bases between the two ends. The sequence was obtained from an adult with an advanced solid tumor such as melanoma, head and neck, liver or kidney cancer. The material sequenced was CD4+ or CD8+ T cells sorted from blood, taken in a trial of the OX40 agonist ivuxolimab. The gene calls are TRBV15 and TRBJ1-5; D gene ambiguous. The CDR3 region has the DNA TGTGCCACCAGCAGAGATAAGGACCTTACTCGGGGTCAGCCCCAGCATTTT. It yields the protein CATSRDKDLTRGQPQHF.